This T cell receptor beta chain emerged from a study of identical twins. There are 12 residues in the CDR3. Germline V gives CDR1 SGDLS, CDR2 YYNGEE. The V and J ends lost 1 base and 5 bases respectively, with 6 bases between them. TCRdb itself ran the 5' RACE reads through MiXCR, one entry per CDR3 protein. Seen here are about 190,000 distinct CDR3 sequences, around 15% observed once, and the top ten hold roughly two fifths. These data were also reused for a study on T cells expressing NK-cell markers. Per that paper: Dominant NKG2C+ clonotype frequencies of roughly 1.0-7.0% of CD8+ T cells were measured in over 5 donors.

The source of this sequence is a woman aged 18-29 years in good health. Sequencing was done on a sample of CD8+ T cells sorted from blood. This chain links TRBV9 with TRBJ1-2, with D uncertain. The CDR3 protein is CASSVPRYGYTF. DNA for the CDR3: TGTGCCAGCAGCGTACCGCGGTATGGCTACACCTTC.